This T cell receptor (beta chain) was identified in a study of blood T cell repertoires in COVID-19. Study summary: Some COVID-19 samples were acute and others convalescent; all came from the United States, Italy and Spain. T cells, B-cell-depleted T cells, or PBMCs supplied cDNA or gDNA.

Seattle patients were enrolled while actively infected and followed longitudinally. After removal of 2 bases from V and 4 bases from J, the junction contained 5 bases not matched to a gene. This CDR3 region has 15 residues. Germline V gene data show CDR1 as SGHKS and CDR2 as YYEKEE (reference sequence). Here immunoSEQ multiplex PCR was the method, and the copy in TCRdb shows in-frame clones only, minus some. The sample lists 200,000 to 250,000 clones; over 80% were seen once. The clonotype originates from a man aged 25-40 years with COVID-19, enrolled during active disease. Sequenced material: peripheral blood. The genes are TRBV5-5 and TRBJ1-4; 7 bases align to TRBD1. CDR3 sequence reads: CASSFSTGVNEKLFF. The DNA for the CDR3 is TGTGCCAGCAGCTTCTCCACAGGGGTTAATGAAAAACTGTTTTTT.